This T cell receptor (beta chain) was identified in a study of regulatory T cells in long-lasting Graves disease. In the study overall: Over 5 years of antithyroid drugs with positive TSH receptor antibodies was taken to mean persistent Graves' disease.

Remarks on this clonotype: The antigen remains unidentified.

CDR3-region Arm-PCR and iRepertoire HTBI primers produced the TCR beta libraries. In the original workflow: The study identified 62 TRBV and 14 to 15 TRBJ segments across samples. TCRdb ran MiXCR on the multiplex PCR reads and lists one entry per CDR3 protein. V and J calls and clone size were set by TCRdb, not the authors. The profile shows about 400,000 distinct CDR3 sequences, around 21% of them singletons. The time point is: persistent/refractory GD, antithyroid drugs over 5 years with positive TRAb. PBMCs were the source of the RNA used for TCR sequencing. Each of the patients was recruited from an endocrinology department situated in Xi'an, China. Study-level points and caveats: The study found TRBV28, TRBJ1-2 and TRBJ2-5 favored in persistent disease.

Trimming pared 3 bases from V and 7 bases from J, leaving 18 bases between. The CDR3 contains 15 residues. Per germline, CDR1 SNHLY and CDR2 FYNNEI. The material sequenced was peripheral blood mononuclear cells (PBMCs), taken when the disease was refractory, from a patient treated with antithyroid drugs. This TCR came from a female donor with Graves disease. This chain connects TRBV2 to TRBJ1-1; D gene unclear. The CDR3, as DNA: TGTGCCAGCAGTGAGGGCAGAAGGAGGAAAATTGAAGCTTTCTTT. Translating gives CASSEGRRRKIEAFF.